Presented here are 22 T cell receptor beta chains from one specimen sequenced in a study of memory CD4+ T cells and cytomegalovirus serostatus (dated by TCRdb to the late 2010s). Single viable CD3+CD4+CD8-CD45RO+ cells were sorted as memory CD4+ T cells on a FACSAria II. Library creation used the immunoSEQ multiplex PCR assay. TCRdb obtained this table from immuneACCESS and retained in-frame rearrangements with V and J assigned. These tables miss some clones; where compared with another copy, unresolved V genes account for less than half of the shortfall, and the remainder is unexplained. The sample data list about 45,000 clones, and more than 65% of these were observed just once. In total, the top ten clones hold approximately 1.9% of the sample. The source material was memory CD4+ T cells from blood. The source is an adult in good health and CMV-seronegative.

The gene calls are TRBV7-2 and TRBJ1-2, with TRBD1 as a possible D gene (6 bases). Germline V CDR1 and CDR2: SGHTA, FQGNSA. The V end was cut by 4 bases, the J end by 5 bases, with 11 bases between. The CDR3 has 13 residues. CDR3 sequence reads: CASSSTGPYGYTF. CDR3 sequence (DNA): TGTGCCAGCAGCTCTACAGGGCCTTATGGCTACACCTTC.

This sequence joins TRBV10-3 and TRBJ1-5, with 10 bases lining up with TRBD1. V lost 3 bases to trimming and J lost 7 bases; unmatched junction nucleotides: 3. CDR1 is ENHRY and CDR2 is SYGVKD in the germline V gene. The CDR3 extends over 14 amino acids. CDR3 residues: CAISDGTGAQPQHF. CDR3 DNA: TGTGCCATCAGTGATGGGACAGGGGCCCAGCCCCAGCATTTT.

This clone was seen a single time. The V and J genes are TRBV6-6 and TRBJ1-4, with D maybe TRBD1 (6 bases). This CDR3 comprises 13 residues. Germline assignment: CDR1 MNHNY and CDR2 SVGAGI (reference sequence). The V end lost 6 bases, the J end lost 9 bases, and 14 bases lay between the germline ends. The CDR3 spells CASRRGGGQKLFF. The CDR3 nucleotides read TGTGCCAGCAGAAGAGGGGGGGGCCAAAAACTGTTTTTT.

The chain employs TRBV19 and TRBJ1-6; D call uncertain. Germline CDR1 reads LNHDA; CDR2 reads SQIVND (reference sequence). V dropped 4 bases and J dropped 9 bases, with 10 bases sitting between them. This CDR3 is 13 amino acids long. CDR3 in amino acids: CASSTNDGSPLHF. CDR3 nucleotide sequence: TGTGCCAGTAGTACAAATGACGGTTCACCCCTCCACTTT.

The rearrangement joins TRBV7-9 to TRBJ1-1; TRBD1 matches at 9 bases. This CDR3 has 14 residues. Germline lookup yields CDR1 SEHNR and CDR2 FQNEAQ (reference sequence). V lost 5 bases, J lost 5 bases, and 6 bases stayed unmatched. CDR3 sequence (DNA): TGTGCCAGCAGCAAGAGGACAGGGGTGACTGAAGCTTTCTTT. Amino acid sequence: CASSKRTGVTEAFF. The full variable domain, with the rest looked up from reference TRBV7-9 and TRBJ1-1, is DTGVSQNPRHKITKRGQNVTFRCDPISEHNRLYWYRQTLGQGPEFLTYFQNEAQLEKSRLLSDRFSAERPKGSFSTLEIQRTEQGDSAMYLCASSKRTGVTEAFFGQGTRLTVV.

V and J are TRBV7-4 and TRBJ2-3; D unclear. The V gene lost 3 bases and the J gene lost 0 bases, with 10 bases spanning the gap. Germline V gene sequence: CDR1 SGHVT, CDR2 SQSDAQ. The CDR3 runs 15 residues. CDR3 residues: CASSFGITSTDTQYF. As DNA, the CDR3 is TGTGCCAGCAGCTTCGGCATAACTAGCACAGATACGCAGTATTTT.

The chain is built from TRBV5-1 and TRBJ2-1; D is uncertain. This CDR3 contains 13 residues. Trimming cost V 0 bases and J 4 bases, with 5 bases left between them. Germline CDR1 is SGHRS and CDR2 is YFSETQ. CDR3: CASSLGLYNEQFF. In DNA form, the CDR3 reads TGCGCCAGCAGCTTGGGACTTTACAATGAGCAGTTCTTC.

Written as DNA, the CDR3 is TGTGCCAGCAGTTACGGGCAGGTGCTCAACGAGCAGTACTTC. It translates to CASSYGQVLNEQYF. This rearrangement joins TRBV6-6 to TRBJ2-7; no reliable D call. The CDR3 sequence is 14 residues long. The germline V and J ends were trimmed by 2 bases and 5 bases, with 13 bases remaining between them. The germline V gene has CDR1 MNHNY and CDR2 SVGAGI (reference sequence).

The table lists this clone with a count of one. CDR3 in DNA: TGTGCCAGTAGACCAGCCCGGGACAGCTCCTACGAGCAGTACTTC. It yields the protein CASRPARDSSYEQYF. The V gene is TRBV19, the J gene TRBJ2-7, with 7 bases that match TRBD1. Looked up from germline, CDR1 is LNHDA and CDR2 is SQIVND (reference sequence). V gave up 6 bases and J gave up 0 bases; unmatched junction bases: 8. This CDR3 is 15 amino acids long.

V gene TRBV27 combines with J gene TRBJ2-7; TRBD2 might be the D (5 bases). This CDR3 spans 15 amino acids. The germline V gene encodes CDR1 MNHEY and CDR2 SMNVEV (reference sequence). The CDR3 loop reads CSLFPLREPPYEQYF. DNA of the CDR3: TGTTCGCTTTTTCCCCTGAGGGAGCCTCCCTACGAGCAGTACTTC.

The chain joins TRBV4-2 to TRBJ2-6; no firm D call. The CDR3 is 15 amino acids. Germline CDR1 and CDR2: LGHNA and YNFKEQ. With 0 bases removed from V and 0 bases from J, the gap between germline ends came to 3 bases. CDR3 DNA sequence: TGTGCCAGCAGCCAAGACAGCTCTGGGGCCAACGTCCTGACTTTC. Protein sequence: CASSQDSSGANVLTF.

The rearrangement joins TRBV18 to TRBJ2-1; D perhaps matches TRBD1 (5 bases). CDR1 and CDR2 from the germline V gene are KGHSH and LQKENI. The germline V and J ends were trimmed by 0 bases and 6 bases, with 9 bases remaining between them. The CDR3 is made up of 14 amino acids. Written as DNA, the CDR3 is TGTGCCAGCTCACCACCGATCAGGGTCAATGAGCAGTTCTTC. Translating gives CASSPPIRVNEQFF.

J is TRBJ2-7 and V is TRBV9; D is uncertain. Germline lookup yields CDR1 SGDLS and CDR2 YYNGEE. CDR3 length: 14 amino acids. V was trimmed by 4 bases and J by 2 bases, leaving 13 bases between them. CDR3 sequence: CASSSDTYPYEQYF. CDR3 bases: TGTGCCAGCAGCTCAGACACCTACCCCTACGAGCAGTACTTC.

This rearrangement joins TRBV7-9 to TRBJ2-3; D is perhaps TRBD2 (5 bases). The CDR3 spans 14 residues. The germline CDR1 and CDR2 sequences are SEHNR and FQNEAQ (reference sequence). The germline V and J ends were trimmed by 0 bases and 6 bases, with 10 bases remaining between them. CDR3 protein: CASSLARDPDTQYF. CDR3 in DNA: TGTGCCAGCAGCTTAGCGAGGGATCCGGATACGCAGTATTTT.

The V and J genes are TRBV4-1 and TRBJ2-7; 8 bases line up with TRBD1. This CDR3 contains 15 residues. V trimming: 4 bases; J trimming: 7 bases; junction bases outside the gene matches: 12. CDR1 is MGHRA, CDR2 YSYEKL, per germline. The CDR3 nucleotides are TGCGCCAGCAGCCCCCCGGACAGGGCTCTTAGGGAGCAGTACTTC. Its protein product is CASSPPDRALREQYF.

The CDR3: CATQGDSNQPQHF. Written as DNA, the CDR3 is TGTGCCACCCAGGGTGATAGCAATCAGCCCCAGCATTTT. The chain combines TRBV2 with TRBJ1-5; possibly TRBD1 for D (5 bases). Germline values: CDR1 SNHLY, CDR2 FYNNEI. Trimming pared 10 bases from V and 0 bases from J, leaving 10 bases between. The CDR3 consists of 13 residues. The full variable domain, completed using reference TRBV2 and TRBJ1-5, is EPEVTQTPSHQVTQMGQEVILRCVPISNHLYFYWYRQILGQKVEFLVSFYNNEISEKSEIFDDQFSVERPDGSNFTLKIRSTKLEDSAMYFCATQGDSNQPQHFGDGTRLSIL.

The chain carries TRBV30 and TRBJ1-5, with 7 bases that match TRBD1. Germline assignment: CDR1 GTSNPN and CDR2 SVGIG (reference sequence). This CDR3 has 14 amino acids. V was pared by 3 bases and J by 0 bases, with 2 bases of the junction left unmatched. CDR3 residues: CAWSTGDSNQPQHF. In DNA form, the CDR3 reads TGTGCCTGGAGCACAGGGGATAGCAATCAGCCCCAGCATTTT.

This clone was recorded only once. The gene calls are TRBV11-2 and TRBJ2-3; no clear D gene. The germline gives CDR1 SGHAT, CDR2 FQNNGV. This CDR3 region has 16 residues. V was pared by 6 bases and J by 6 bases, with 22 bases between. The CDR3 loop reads CASRRPGQRLGDTQYF. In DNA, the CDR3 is TGTGCCAGCAGACGACCCGGGCAACGTCTAGGGGATACGCAGTATTTT.

This CDR3 is CASRRTGTGHEKLFF. The CDR3 DNA is TGTGCCAGCAGGAGAACCGGGACAGGGCATGAAAAACTGTTTTTT. V is TRBV6-5 and J is TRBJ1-4, with 9 nucleotides matching TRBD1. J gave up 6 bases and V 6 bases, and 8 bases lay outside the gene matches. This CDR3 region has 15 residues. In germline, CDR1 is MNHEY, CDR2 SVGAGI.

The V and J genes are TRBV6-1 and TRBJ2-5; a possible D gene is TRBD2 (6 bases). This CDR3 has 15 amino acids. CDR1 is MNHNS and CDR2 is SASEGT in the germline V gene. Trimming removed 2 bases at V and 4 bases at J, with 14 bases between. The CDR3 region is CASSEFQSGVETQYF. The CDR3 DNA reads TGTGCCAGCAGTGAATTTCAATCGGGGGTAGAGACCCAGTACTTC.

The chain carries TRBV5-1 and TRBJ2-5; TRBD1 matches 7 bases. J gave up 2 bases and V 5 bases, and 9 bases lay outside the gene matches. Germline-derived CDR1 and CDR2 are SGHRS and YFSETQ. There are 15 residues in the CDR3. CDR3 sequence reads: CASSAKRDRQETQYF. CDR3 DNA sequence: TGCGCCAGCAGTGCAAAACGGGACAGACAAGAGACCCAGTACTTC.

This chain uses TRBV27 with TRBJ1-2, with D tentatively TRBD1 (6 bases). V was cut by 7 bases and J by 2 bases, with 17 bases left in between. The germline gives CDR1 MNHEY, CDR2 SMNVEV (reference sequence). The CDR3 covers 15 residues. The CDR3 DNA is TGTGCCAGCACTAAATACGCAGGGGAAAACTATGGCTACACCTTC. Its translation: CASTKYAGENYGYTF.